This T cell receptor (beta chain) was recorded in a study of shared clonotypes between healthy human individuals. Comments on this clone: What it binds is not known.

Germline lookup yields CDR1 MNHNS and CDR2 SASEGT. The CDR3 extends over 12 amino acids. V shed 7 bases and J shed 3 bases, with 10 bases lying between them. The test was conducted at deep level. The data were produced by immunoSEQ multiplex PCR, yet TCRdb's version contains in-frame clones alone and is incomplete. The sample has 1.5 million to 2.5 million clones; about 94% are singletons. Positively selected for CCR7, the CD45RO-negative cells used as naive CD8 cells excluded terminally differentiated effector memory CD45RA+ cells. The donor population consisted of healthy HIV-negative adults with no recent acute infections or vaccinations. Study results and limitations: Naive subsets generally exceeded memory subsets in estimated richness. The four-donor shared clonotypes exceeded non-shared clonotypes in generation probability, with non-shared ones scoring lower.

The receptor was isolated from a man younger than 35 in good health. This chain joins TRBV6-1 and TRBJ2-7; weak D call: TRBD2 (5 bases). The sequenced material came from naive CD8+ T cells sorted from blood. This CDR3 reads CASKEAGYEQYF. DNA of the CDR3: TGTGCCAGCAAGGAGGCAGGCTACGAGCAGTACTTC.